Below are 21 T cell receptor beta chains sequenced from a single sample in a study of patients and donors after allogeneic stem cell transplantation. TCRdb reprocessed the RT-PCR reads with MiXCR, giving one entry per CDR3 protein. This sample has about a million distinct CDR3 sequences, with more than 15% found just once. The sample was blood, either unsorted or a sorted T cell fraction (not recorded which). The receptors stem from a human donor who was either an allogeneic HSCT recipient or a stem cell or donor lymphocyte infusion donor (not recorded which). It is not recorded whose cells these are; they may come from a transplant donor.

This clonotype was detected only a few times. The chain couples TRBV5-1 to TRBJ2-3; D remains unclear. Germline V gene sequence: CDR1 SGHRS, CDR2 YFSETQ. This CDR3 spans 14 amino acids. Deletions cut 0 bases from V and 5 bases from J, with 10 bases between. CDR3 DNA sequence: TGCGCCAGCAGCTTGGATAAGTGGGAAGATACGCAGTATTTT. Protein: CASSLDKWEDTQYF. The complete variable domain, with remaining parts taken from reference TRBV5-1 and TRBJ2-3, reads KAGVTQTPRYLIKTRGQQVTLSCSPISGHRSVSWYQQTPGQGLQFLFEYFSETQRNKGNFPGRFSGRQFSNSRSEMNVSTLELGDSALYLCASSLDKWEDTQYFGPGTRLTVL.

The genes are TRBV20-1 and TRBJ1-2, with D tentatively TRBD1 (5 bases). The ends were cut back, 5 bases at V and 7 bases at J, with 17 bases in the middle. Germline-derived CDR1 and CDR2 are DFQATT and SNEGSKA (reference sequence). There are 13 residues in the CDR3. The CDR3 sequence is CSAGRRGVSGYTF. Here the CDR3 DNA reads TGCAGTGCTGGAAGGCGAGGGGTCAGTGGCTACACCTTC.

The chain uses TRBV28 and TRBJ2-5, with TRBD1 identical over 7 bases. Per the germline V gene, CDR1 is MDHEN and CDR2 is SYDVKM. The V segment lost 5 bases and the J segment 4 bases; nucleotides outside the gene matches: 19. The CDR3 sequence is 18 residues long. The CDR3 DNA is TGTGCCAGCAGTCGGAGACAGGGTCTAGGATTAGGCGGAGAGACCCAGTACTTC. It translates to CASSRRQGLGLGGETQYF.

The genes are TRBV3-1 and TRBJ2-3, with 10 bases lining up with TRBD2. The germline V gene has CDR1 LGHDT and CDR2 YNNKEL (reference sequence). This CDR3 region has 15 residues. V shed 7 bases and J 2 bases; nucleotides not matched to a gene: 6. As DNA, the CDR3 is TGTGCCAGCACCCAGCTAGCGGGAGTCACAGATACGCAGTATTTT. This gives the protein CASTQLAGVTDTQYF.

This clonotype was seen once. The CDR3 nucleotides are TGTGCCAGCAGTTACGGAGGTGGCCCGGGGGACACCATATATTTT. Its translation is CASSYGGGPGDTIYF. V and J are TRBV6-5 and TRBJ1-3; possible D gene TRBD1, 5 bases. The CDR3 runs to 15 residues. With 2 bases removed from V and 8 bases from J, the gap between germline ends came to 16 bases. Germline assignment: CDR1 MNHEY and CDR2 SVGAGI.

The rearrangement uses TRBV12-3 or TRBV12-4 and TRBJ1-4, with TRBD1 matching over 10 bases. The CDR3 has 20 residues. The V and J ends lost 3 bases and 8 bases, in that order; junction bases with no gene match: 21. CDR3 nucleotides: TGTGCCAGCAGTTTTTTGGGCCCTGAGACAGGGGGCGCTTGGTGGGAAAAACTGTTTTTT. It translates to CASSFLGPETGGAWWEKLFF.

This sequence joins TRBV20-1 and TRBJ2-5; TRBD2 matches at 11 bases. The V gene's germline CDR1 is DFQATT and CDR2 SNEGSKA (reference sequence). The ends lost 5 bases at V and 4 bases at J; junction bases unmatched: 9. The CDR3 runs 15 residues. The CDR3 DNA reads TGCAGTGCTCATCGACGGCTAGCGGGAGGAGAGACCCAGTACTTC. Amino acids: CSAHRRLAGGETQYF.

This clonotype occurred a few times. The chain carries TRBV7-8 and TRBJ2-1, with D possibly being TRBD2 (6 bases). This CDR3 has 14 amino acids. Germline V CDR1 and CDR2: SGHVS, FQNEAQ. V dropped 1 base and J dropped 8 bases, with 12 bases sitting between them. This chain's CDR3 is CASSLVGRRDEQFF. CDR3 nucleotides: TGTGCCAGCAGCTTAGTAGGGAGGCGAGATGAGCAGTTCTTC.

This clonotype has just one count. The V and J genes are TRBV19 and TRBJ1-1; 7 positions agree with TRBD1. V gave up 8 bases and J gave up 3 bases; unmatched junction bases: 9. Germline V gene lookup returns CDR1 LNHDA and CDR2 SQIVND (reference sequence). The CDR3 runs 14 residues. CDR3 region: CASHRGRSYTEAFF. The CDR3 coding sequence is TGTGCCAGTCACAGGGGACGGTCGTACACTGAAGCTTTCTTT.

The table lists this clonotype with a few counts. The chain joins TRBV19 to TRBJ1-5; D remains unclear. The CDR3 length is 13 residues. Trimming cost V 7 bases and J 0 bases, with 7 bases left between them. In germline, CDR1 is LNHDA, CDR2 SQIVND (reference sequence). The CDR3, as DNA: TGTGCCAGTACCGACTCTAGCAATCAGCCCCAGCATTTT. Its protein is CASTDSSNQPQHF.

This clonotype has more than one count but fewer than ten. This chain joins TRBV11-2 and TRBJ2-5; possible D gene TRBD2, 6 bases. Germline CDR1 is SGHAT and CDR2 is FQNNGV. V was trimmed by 2 bases and J by 2 bases, leaving 12 bases between them. CDR3 length: 15 amino acids. CDR3 amino acids: CASSLTRLGQETQYF. Here the CDR3 DNA reads TGTGCCAGCAGCTTAACCCGACTAGGGCAAGAGACCCAGTACTTC.

Details on this clonotype: It may be a read error: a sequence one base away is much more abundant. The V gene is TRBV14, the J gene TRBJ1-1, with a weak D call TRBD1 (5 bases). Looked up from germline, CDR1 is SGHDN and CDR2 is FVKESK. Trimming took off 5 bases at V and 1 base at J, with 14 bases between the two ends. The CDR3 loop spans 15 amino acids. The CDR3 spells CASSRRSGWNTEAFF. The DNA for the CDR3 is TGTGCCAGCAGCAGGCGGTCAGGGTGGAACACTGAAGCTTTCTTT.

This clonotype was found a few times. This rearrangement joins TRBV20-1 to TRBJ1-3; TRBD1 might be the D (6 bases). The CDR3 consists of 15 residues. V lost 3 bases, J lost 5 bases, and 17 bases lay in between. The germline V gene has CDR1 DFQATT and CDR2 SNEGSKA (reference sequence). The CDR3 DNA reads as TGCAGTGCTAGTACCACAGGGTCGATACGAAACACCATATATTTT. Translation gives CSASTTGSIRNTIYF.

This clonotype has a handful of counts. The genes are TRBV29-1 and TRBJ2-7; 8 nucleotides line up with TRBD1. This CDR3 has 11 residues. The V segment lost 6 bases and the J segment 7 bases; nucleotides outside the gene matches: 5. The germline gives CDR1 SQVTM, CDR2 ANQGSEA. The CDR3, as DNA: TGCAGCGTCCGGACAGGGTATGAGCAGTACTTC. Protein sequence: CSVRTGYEQYF.

Ten or more counts support this clonotype. The chain employs TRBV5-1 and TRBJ2-2; 9 nucleotides align to TRBD2. CDR3 length: 14 residues. Unmatched junction bases numbered 8, after V lost 7 bases and J lost 7 bases. Germline loops: CDR1 SGHRS, CDR2 YFSETQ. The CDR3: CASGLAGNGGELFF. The CDR3 DNA reads TGCGCCAGCGGCCTAGCGGGGAACGGCGGGGAGCTGTTTTTT.

The rearrangement links TRBV27 to TRBJ2-7; D is uncertain. This CDR3 has 14 residues. V was trimmed by 3 bases and J by 3 bases, leaving 12 bases between them. The V gene's germline CDR1 is MNHEY and CDR2 SMNVEV (reference sequence). The DNA for the CDR3 is TGTGCCAGCAGTTTGGGCAGACCTTACTACGAGCAGTACTTC. Residues: CASSLGRPYYEQYF.

The gene calls are TRBV4-3 and TRBJ1-1, with D perhaps TRBD1 (5 bases). The CDR3 has 17 residues. With 1 base removed from V and 0 bases from J, the gap between germline ends came to 15 bases. The germline V gene encodes CDR1 LGHNA and CDR2 YSLEER. For the CDR3, the DNA is TGCGCCAGCAGCCAAGTAAGCTCTGGACACCTGAACACTGAAGCTTTCTTT. Translation gives CASSQVSSGHLNTEAFF.

Here the CDR3 reads CASSSPHPEQFF. The CDR3 DNA sequence: TGTGCCAGCAGTTCCCCACATCCCGAGCAGTTCTTC. The chain links TRBV7-9 to TRBJ2-1; D call uncertain. V was clipped by 6 bases and J by 10 bases, with 13 bases between them. CDR1 is SEHNR and CDR2 is FQNEAQ in the germline V gene (reference sequence). This CDR3 contains 12 residues.

This clonotype was seen many times. The chain joins TRBV12-3 or TRBV12-4 to TRBJ2-7, with 7 bases matching TRBD1. This CDR3 spans 12 amino acids. Germline trimming cut 6 bases from V and 5 bases from J; bases unmatched to any gene: 4. CDR3 coding DNA: TGTGCCAGCAGCCCGACAGGGAACGAGCAGTACTTC. Translation: CASSPTGNEQYF.

The V and J genes are TRBV6-5 and TRBJ2-5; D not resolved. The germline V gene encodes CDR1 MNHEY and CDR2 SVGAGI. V lost 4 bases and J 5 bases, leaving 20 bases between the germline ends. CDR3 length equals 16 residues. CDR3 in DNA: TGTGCCAGCAGTTTAAATTCCGCCGGCGTTCCGGAGACCCAGTACTTC. Translating gives CASSLNSAGVPETQYF.

The V call is TRBV24-1, the J call TRBJ2-1, with D possibly TRBD2 on 5 matching bases. The V end was cut by 1 base, the J end by 5 bases, with 11 bases between. The CDR3 length is 15 residues. Per germline, CDR1 KGHDR and CDR2 SFDVKD. The CDR3 is CATSDLRSGNNEQFF. The DNA of the CDR3 is TGTGCCACCAGTGATTTAAGGTCGGGGAACAATGAGCAGTTCTTC.